This T cell receptor beta chain was recovered during a study of T cell responses to AZD1222 COVID-19 vaccine (dated by TCRdb to about 2021). With respect to the entire study: TCR sequencing covered 230 to 250 trial participants: 207 given two doses of AZD1222 and 26 given two doses of MenACWY control vaccine. Enrollment into the trials was organized by age into subgroups of 18-55, 56-69 and 70-plus years, and those subgroups contained approximately 150, 30 and 60 TCR-sequenced participants, respectively. Paper-wide results and their limitations: The vaccine-associated CD4 TCRs covered the entire spike protein, and the dominant responses fell in regions 160-218 and 743-854. Reportedly, almost half of the unique spike-specific TCRs recognized epitopes lying outside the regions that are mutated in the B.1.351 and B.1.1.7 variants. Conclusions about previously exposed vaccinees are limited because only six or seven AZD1222 recipients were SARS-CoV-2 seropositive at baseline. After two AZD1222 doses, both the breadth and the depth of spike-specific TCRs were significantly higher than at day 0 and than in MenACWY recipients. Most participants were white British and females outnumbered males, and the authors suggested that clonal diversity may have been underestimated. The 56-69-year group was small, and its depth increase did not reach significance, likely because of low power. Because no day 14 peak-response samples were available, repertoires were characterized only after the peak T cell response.

In light of the paper, this sample's time point label describes: about 28 days (+/-7) after the second vaccine dose. AZD1222 recipients with second doses at about 4 weeks or about 12 weeks were pooled, because spike-specific TCR depth and breadth did not differ between schedules. Vaccinee samples came from UK trials COV001 and COV002, including a single-blind randomized controlled phase 2/3 trial of AZD1222 (ChAdOx1 nCoV-19) in healthy adults. Trial participant PBMC samples were collected at day 0 and day 28 after the second dose for TCRbeta chain sequencing. The CDR3 holds 15 amino acids from the cysteine to the phenylalanine. Only CDR3 DNA remains: 45 bases, in frame from the first base. The V and J ends are trimmed by 3 bases and 5 bases, leaving 14 bases between them. CDR1 and CDR2 were assigned from the germline V gene as MDHEN and SYDVKM. A word on this clone: Its binding antigen is unknown. No per-base quality is available; no much larger clone lies one base away.

The CDR3 regions of human TCRbeta chains were analyzed by immunosequencing. The authors' pipeline ran thus. Repertoire TCRs were checked for matches against a reference library of SARS-CoV-2-specific TCRs that had been generated using the MIRA antigen-specificity platform. Breadth was defined as the fraction of unique TCRs that were SARS-CoV-2-associated. Depth was defined as the fraction of total T cells that were SARS-CoV-2-associated. Each spike-specific TCR was assigned to its reactive spike region and to a CD4 or CD8 class using the MIRA data. Log10-transformed breadth and depth values were compared by one-way ANOVA with Sidak's multiple comparisons tests. Imported from immuneACCESS, the table was reduced by TCRdb to in-frame sequences with V and J called. These copies leave out some clones; in studies compared against another copy, an unresolved V gene accounts for under half, and the cause of the remainder is not known. That table supplies the V and J calls and clone size; D and trimming were determined from the DNA. In this sample the table shows fewer than 120,000 clones, 70% to 90% of which occur a single time. The ten largest clonotypes hold over 12% of the sample.

This material consisted of peripheral blood, taken 28 days after the second AZD1222 dose. The chain links TRBV28 with TRBJ1-5; the best D guess is TRBD1, with 5 bases matching. The source is an adult who received the AZD1222 COVID-19 vaccine. DNA sequence: TGTGCCAGCAGTTTTTACACGGGGGTCGATCAGCCCCAGCATTTT. This codes for CASSFYTGVDQPQHF.